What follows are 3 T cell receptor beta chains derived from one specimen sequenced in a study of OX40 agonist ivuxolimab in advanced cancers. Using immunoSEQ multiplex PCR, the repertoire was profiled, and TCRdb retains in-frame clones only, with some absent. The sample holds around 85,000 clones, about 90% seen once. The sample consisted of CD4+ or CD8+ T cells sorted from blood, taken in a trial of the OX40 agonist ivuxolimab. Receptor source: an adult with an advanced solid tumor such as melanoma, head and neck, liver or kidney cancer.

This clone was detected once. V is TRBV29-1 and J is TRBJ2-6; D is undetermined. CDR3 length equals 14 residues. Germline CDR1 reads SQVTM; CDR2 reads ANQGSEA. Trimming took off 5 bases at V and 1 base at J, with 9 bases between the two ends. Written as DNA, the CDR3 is TGCAGCGTTACATTCGTATCTGGGGCCAACGTCCTGACTTTC. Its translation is CSVTFVSGANVLTF.

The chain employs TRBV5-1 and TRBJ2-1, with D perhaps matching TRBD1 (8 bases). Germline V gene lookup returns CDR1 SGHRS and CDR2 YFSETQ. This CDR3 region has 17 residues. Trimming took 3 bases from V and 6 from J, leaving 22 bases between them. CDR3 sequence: CASSWDGGQGGGNEQFF. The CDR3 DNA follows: TGCGCCAGCAGCTGGGATGGAGGACAGGGCGGGGGCAATGAGCAGTTCTTC. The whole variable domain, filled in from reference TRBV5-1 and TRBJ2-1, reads KAGVTQTPRYLIKTRGQQVTLSCSPISGHRSVSWYQQTPGQGLQFLFEYFSETQRNKGNFPGRFSGRQFSNSRSEMNVSTLELGDSALYLCASSWDGGQGGGNEQFFGPGTRLTVL.

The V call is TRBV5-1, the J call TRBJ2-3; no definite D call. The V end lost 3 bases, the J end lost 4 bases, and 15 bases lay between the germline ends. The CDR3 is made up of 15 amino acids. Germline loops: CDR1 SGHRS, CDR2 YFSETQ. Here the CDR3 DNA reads TGCGCCAGCAGCTCCTTCGACCGGAACCCAGATACGCAGTATTTT. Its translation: CASSSFDRNPDTQYF.